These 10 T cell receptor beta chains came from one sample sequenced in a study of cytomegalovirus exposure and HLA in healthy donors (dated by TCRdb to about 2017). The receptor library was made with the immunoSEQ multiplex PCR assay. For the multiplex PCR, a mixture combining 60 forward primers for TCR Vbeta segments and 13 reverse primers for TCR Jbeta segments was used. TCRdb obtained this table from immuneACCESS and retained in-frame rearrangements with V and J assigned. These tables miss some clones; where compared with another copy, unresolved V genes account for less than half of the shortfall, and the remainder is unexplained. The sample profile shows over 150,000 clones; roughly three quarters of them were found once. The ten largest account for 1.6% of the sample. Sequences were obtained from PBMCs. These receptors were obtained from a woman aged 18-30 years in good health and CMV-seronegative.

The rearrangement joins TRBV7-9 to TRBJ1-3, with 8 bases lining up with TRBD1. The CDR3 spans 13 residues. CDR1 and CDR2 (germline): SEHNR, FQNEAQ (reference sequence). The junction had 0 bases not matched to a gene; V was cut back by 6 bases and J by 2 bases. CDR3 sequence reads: CASRDRAGNTIYF. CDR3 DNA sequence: TGTGCCAGCAGGGACAGGGCTGGAAACACCATATATTTT.

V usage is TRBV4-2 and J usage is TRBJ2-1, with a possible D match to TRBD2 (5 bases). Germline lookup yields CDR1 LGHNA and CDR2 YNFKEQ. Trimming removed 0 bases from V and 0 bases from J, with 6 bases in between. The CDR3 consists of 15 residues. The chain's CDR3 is CASSQEGSSYNEQFF. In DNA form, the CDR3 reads TGTGCCAGCAGCCAAGAAGGGAGCTCCTACAATGAGCAGTTCTTC.

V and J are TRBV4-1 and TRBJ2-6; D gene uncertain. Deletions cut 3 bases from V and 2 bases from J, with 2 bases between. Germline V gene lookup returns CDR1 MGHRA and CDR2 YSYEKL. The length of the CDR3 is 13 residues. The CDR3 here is CASSHTGANVLTF. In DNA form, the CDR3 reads TGCGCCAGCAGCCATACTGGGGCCAACGTCCTGACTTTC.

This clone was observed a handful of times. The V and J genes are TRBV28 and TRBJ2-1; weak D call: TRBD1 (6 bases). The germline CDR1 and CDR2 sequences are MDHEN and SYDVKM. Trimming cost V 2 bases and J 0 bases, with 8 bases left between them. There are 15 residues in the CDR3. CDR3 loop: CASSLEGDSYNEQFF. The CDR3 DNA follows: TGTGCCAGCAGTTTAGAGGGGGACTCCTACAATGAGCAGTTCTTC. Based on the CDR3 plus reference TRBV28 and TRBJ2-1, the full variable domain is DVKVTQSSRYLVKRTGEKVFLECVQDMDHENMFWYRQDPGLGLRLIYFSYDVKMKEKGDIPEGYSVSREKKERFSLILESASTNQTSMYLCASSLEGDSYNEQFFGPGTRLTVL.

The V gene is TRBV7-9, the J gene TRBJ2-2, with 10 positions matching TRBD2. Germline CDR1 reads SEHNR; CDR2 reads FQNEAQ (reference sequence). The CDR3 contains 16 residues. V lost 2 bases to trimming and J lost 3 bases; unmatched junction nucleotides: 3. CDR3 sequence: CASSLTLAGYTGELFF. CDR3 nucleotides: TGTGCCAGCAGCTTAACACTAGCGGGGTACACCGGGGAGCTGTTTTTT.

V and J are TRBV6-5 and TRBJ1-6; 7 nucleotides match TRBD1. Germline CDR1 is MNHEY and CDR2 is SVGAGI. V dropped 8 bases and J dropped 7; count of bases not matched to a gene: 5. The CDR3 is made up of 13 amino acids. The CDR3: CASGWDSNSPLHF. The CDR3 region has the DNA TGTGCCAGCGGGTGGGACAGCAATTCACCCCTCCACTTT.

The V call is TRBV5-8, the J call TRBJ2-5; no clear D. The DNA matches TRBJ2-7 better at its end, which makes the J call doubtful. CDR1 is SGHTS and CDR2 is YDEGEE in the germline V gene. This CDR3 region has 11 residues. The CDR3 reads CASSQNYEQYF. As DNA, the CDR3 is TGTGCCAGCAGCCAAAATTACGAGCAGTACTTC.

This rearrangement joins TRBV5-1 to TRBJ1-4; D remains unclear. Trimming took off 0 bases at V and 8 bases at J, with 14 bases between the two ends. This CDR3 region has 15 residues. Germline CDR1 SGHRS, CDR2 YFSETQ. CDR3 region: CASSLANREEEKLFF. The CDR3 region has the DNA TGCGCCAGCAGCTTGGCGAATCGGGAGGAGGAAAAACTGTTTTTT.

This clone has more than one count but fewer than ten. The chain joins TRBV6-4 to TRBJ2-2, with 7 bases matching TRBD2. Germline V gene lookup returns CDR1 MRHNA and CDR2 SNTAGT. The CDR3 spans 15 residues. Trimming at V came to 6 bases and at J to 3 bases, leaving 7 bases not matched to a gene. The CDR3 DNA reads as TGTGCCAGCAGCCTGGGAGGGGTCGACACCGGGGAGCTGTTTTTT. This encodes CASSLGGVDTGELFF.

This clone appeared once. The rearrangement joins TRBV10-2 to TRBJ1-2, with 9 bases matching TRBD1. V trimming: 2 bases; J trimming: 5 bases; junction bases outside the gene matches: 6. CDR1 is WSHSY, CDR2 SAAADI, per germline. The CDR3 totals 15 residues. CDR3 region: CASSEPDRGSYGYTF. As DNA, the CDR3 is TGCGCCAGCAGTGAGCCGGACAGGGGTTCGTATGGCTACACCTTC.